This TCR beta chain comes out of a study of T-cell memory formation after mild COVID-19. This clonotype was found many times. Via MiXCR, TCRdb re-called the 5' RACE reads, giving one row per CDR3 protein. The sample lists under 650,000 distinct CDR3 sequences; 15% to 20% were seen once. The source material was PBMCs or a T cell subset sorted from them (not recorded which). The sequence came from an adult woman who had mild COVID-19 (a few samples of this study predate the infection). Cell type and time point are not known.

The CDR3 is CASSQATGGRETQYF. In DNA form, the CDR3 reads TGTGCCAGCAGCCAAGCGACAGGGGGTCGTGAGACCCAGTACTTC. V is TRBV4-2 and J is TRBJ2-5; 9 positions agree with TRBD1. Germline lookup yields CDR1 LGHNA and CDR2 YNFKEQ. Unmatched junction bases numbered 5, after V lost 1 base and J lost 5 bases. The CDR3 extends over 15 amino acids.